This passage covers 9 T cell receptor beta chains from one sample sequenced in a study of STAT5B mutations in CD4+ large granular lymphocyte leukemia. Generated by immunoSEQ multiplex PCR, the TCRdb table keeps only in-frame clones and is missing some. In the table there are fewer than 50,000 clones, 70% to 90% of which are singletons. Sequencing was carried out using CD4+ T cells from blood buffy coats. The origin of the receptors is a human donor in good health.

This rearrangement joins TRBV11-2 to TRBJ2-5; no clear D. CDR1 and CDR2 from the germline V gene are SGHAT and FQNNGV. V was trimmed by 4 bases and J by 7 bases, leaving 13 bases between them. The CDR3 has 13 residues. CDR3 loop: CASSSERRGTQYF. CDR3 in DNA: TGTGCCAGCAGCTCTGAGAGGAGAGGGACCCAGTACTTC. The variable domain in full, with the rest retrieved from reference TRBV11-2 and TRBJ2-5, is EAGVAQSPRYKIIEKRQSVAFWCNPISGHATLYWYQQILGQGPKLLIQFQNNGVVDDSQLPKDRFSAERLKGVDSTLKIQPAKLEDSAVYLCASSSERRGTQYFGPGTRLLVL.

V usage is TRBV5-8 and J usage is TRBJ2-7; D call uncertain. CDR3 length: 14 amino acids. The germline CDR1 and CDR2 sequences are SGHTS and YDEGEE. Trimming removed 4 bases at V and 0 bases at J, with 11 bases between. The CDR3 DNA is TGTGCCAGCAGCCTAAGGCAGAGCTCCTACGAGCAGTACTTC. It is translated as CASSLRQSSYEQYF.

This CDR3 reads CASSESWAAIGGYTF. The CDR3 bases are TGCGCCAGCAGTGAGTCTTGGGCGGCAATTGGTGGCTACACCTTC. The chain combines TRBV10-2 with TRBJ1-2, with D hard to call. Germline loops: CDR1 WSHSY, CDR2 SAAADI. V lost 0 bases to trimming and J lost 7 bases, with 15 bases between them. The CDR3 runs 15 residues.

The chain links TRBV18 to TRBJ2-7, with 8 bases aligning to TRBD2. V dropped 3 bases and J dropped 8; count of bases not matched to a gene: 12. The germline CDR1 and CDR2 sequences are KGHSH and LQKENI. This CDR3 has 15 amino acids. The CDR3 DNA reads as TGTGCCAGCTCACCCGACTTGGCGGGAGGTGAAAAGCAGTACTTC. Its translation is CASSPDLAGGEKQYF.

CDR3 loop: CASSEGYGANVLTF. The CDR3 nucleotides are TGTGCCAGCAGTGAAGGGTATGGGGCCAACGTCCTGACTTTC. The rearrangement joins TRBV2 to TRBJ2-6; D gene uncertain. The CDR3 has 14 amino acids. V lost 1 base and J 3 bases, leaving 4 bases between the germline ends. Per germline, CDR1 SNHLY and CDR2 FYNNEI.

The rearrangement joins TRBV6-5 to TRBJ2-7; 9 nucleotides line up with TRBD2. Per the germline V gene, CDR1 is MNHEY and CDR2 is SVGAGI. The CDR3 has 15 residues. With 0 bases clipped from V and 2 bases from J, the junction kept 2 bases outside the gene matches. CDR3 DNA sequence: TGTGCCAGCAGTTACTCTAGCGGGAGAGCCTACGAGCAGTACTTC. Its translation is CASSYSSGRAYEQYF.

The rearrangement links TRBV6-1 to TRBJ1-4; no clear D. This CDR3 spans 15 amino acids. V was pared by 4 bases and J by 0 bases, with 9 bases between. Per the germline V gene, CDR1 is MNHNS and CDR2 is SASEGT. CDR3 amino acids: CASSGQVATNEKLFF. CDR3 nucleotide sequence: TGTGCCAGCAGTGGCCAAGTTGCAACTAATGAAAAACTGTTTTTT.

The V gene is TRBV10-1, the J gene TRBJ1-1; 10 nucleotides match TRBD1. Per germline, CDR1 WNHNN and CDR2 SYGVQD (reference sequence). Trimming cost V 8 bases and J 5 bases; bases outside gene matches: 8. CDR3 length: 14 residues. The CDR3 here is CASAPRTGGTEAFF. The CDR3 DNA sequence: TGCGCCAGCGCGCCCCGGACAGGGGGGACTGAAGCTTTCTTT.

The V call is TRBV18, the J call TRBJ2-7; D may be TRBD1 or TRBD2 (5 bases each). V lost 6 bases, J lost 7 bases, and 16 bases lay in between. CDR1 is KGHSH and CDR2 is LQKENI in the germline V gene. The CDR3 is made up of 13 amino acids. The CDR3 DNA is TGTGCCAGCTCGCGCTCCGGGGCATGGGAGCAGTACTTC. Translation: CASSRSGAWEQYF.